The 4 T cell receptor beta chains in this list originate from one sample, sequenced in a study of cytomegalovirus exposure and HLA in healthy donors. Amplification used 60 Vbeta primers and 13 Jbeta primers. The repertoire was sequenced with immunoSEQ multiplex PCR; TCRdb's copy has only in-frame clones and lacks some. This table holds 50,000 to 70,000 clones, roughly 84% found once. Material: PBMCs. The origin of the receptors is a human donor in good health.

The chain joins TRBV2 to TRBJ1-5; D is perhaps TRBD1 (5 bases). Germline V CDR1 and CDR2: SNHLY, FYNNEI. The V end lost 8 bases, the J end lost 5 bases, and 19 bases lay between the germline ends. The CDR3 sequence is 15 residues long. CDR3 residues: CASSTPGYLDQPQHF. In nucleotides, the CDR3 is TGTGCCAGCTCAACTCCAGGGTATTTGGATCAGCCCCAGCATTTT.

The gene calls are TRBV12-5 and TRBJ2-5; D is possibly TRBD1 (5 bases). Looked up from germline, CDR1 is LGHNT and CDR2 is FRNRAP. This CDR3 contains 15 residues. Trimming cost V 0 bases and J 9 bases, with 17 bases left between them. The CDR3 DNA follows: TGTGCTAGTGGTTTGGTAGGGGCAGGTCAAGGGGCCCAGTACTTC. Its protein is CASGLVGAGQGAQYF. Full variable domain (rest looked up from reference TRBV12-5 and TRBJ2-5): DARVTQTPRHKVTEMGQEVTMRCQPILGHNTVFWYRQTMMQGLELLAYFRNRAPLDDSGMPKDRFSAEMPDATLATLKIQPSEPRDSAVYFCASGLVGAGQGAQYFGPGTRLLVL.

The chain joins TRBV21-1 to TRBJ2-7; whether TRBD1, the table's D call, matches the DNA was not checked. TRBV21-1 is classified as a pseudogene. CDR3 length: 13 residues. Here the CDR3 DNA reads TGTGCCAGCAGCAAAGACAGGGCCTACGAGCAGTACTTC. This codes for CASSKDRAYEQYF.

This clone came up a few times. One end of the junction is discordant with germline, which a read error may explain. J is TRBJ2-5 and V is TRBV7-7; 15 bases map to TRBD2. The CDR3 runs to 17 residues. The germline gives CDR1 SSHAT, CDR2 FNYEAQ (reference sequence). The CDR3: CASSPGLAGGPWETQYF. DNA for the CDR3: TGTGCTAGCAGCCCCGGACTAGCGGGGGGGCCATGGGAGACCCAGTACTTC.